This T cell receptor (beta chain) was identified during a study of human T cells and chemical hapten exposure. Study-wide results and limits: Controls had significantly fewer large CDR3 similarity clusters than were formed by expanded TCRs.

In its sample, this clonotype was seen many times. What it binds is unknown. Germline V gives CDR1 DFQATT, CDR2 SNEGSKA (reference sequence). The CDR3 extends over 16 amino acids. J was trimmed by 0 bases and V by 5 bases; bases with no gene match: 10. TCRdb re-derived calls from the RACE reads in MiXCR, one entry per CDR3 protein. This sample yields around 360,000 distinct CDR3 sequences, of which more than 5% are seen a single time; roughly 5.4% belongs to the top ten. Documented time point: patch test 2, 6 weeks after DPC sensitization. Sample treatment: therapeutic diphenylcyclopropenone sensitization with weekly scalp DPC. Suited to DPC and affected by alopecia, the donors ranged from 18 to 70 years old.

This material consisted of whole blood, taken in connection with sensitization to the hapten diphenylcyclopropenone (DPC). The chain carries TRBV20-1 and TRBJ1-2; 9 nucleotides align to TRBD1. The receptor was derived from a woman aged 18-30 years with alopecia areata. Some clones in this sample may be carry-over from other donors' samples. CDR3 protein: CSARNPTGGANYGYTF. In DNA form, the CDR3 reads TGCAGTGCTCGGAACCCTACAGGGGGCGCTAACTATGGCTACACCTTC.